These T cell receptor beta chains were read from a single sample in a study of T cells in localized non-small cell lung cancer. TCRdb's table, derived via immunoSEQ multiplex PCR, lists solely in-frame clones and lacks some. The sample has more than 50,000 clones; about four fifths are singletons. This material consisted of peripheral blood, taken before any cancer treatment. The receptors originated from a female donor over 55 with stage II squamous cell lung carcinoma. Both conserved end residues are part of each CDR3. Each record gives: CDR3 DNA, CDR3 protein, clone size, J gene, V gene, D gene. D genes are given only for firm matches. Clone size is not always given. Where it is, it says once, few, many or a class for expanded clones.

CDR3nt: TGTGCCAGCAGCTTGCCGGGACAGGGAGGCGAAGCTTTCTTT
CDR3aa: CASSLPGQGGEAFF
abundance: -
j_gene: TRBJ1-1
v_gene: TRBV5-4
d_gene: TRBD1

CDR3nt: TGTGCCTCGTACCGGGACAGGCGACATCGGGACTATGGCTACACCTTC
CDR3aa: CASYRDRRHRDYGYTF
abundance: -
j_gene: TRBJ1-2
v_gene: TRBV30
d_gene: TRBD1

CDR3nt: TGTGCCAGCAGTATAACAGGGATGTACGCCGGGGAGCTGTTTTTT
CDR3aa: CASSITGMYAGELFF
abundance: -
j_gene: TRBJ2-2
v_gene: TRBV6-6
d_gene: -

CDR3nt: TGTGCCAGCAGCCAACGATACAATGAGCAGTTCTTC
CDR3aa: CASSQRYNEQFF
abundance: -
j_gene: TRBJ2-1
v_gene: TRBV14
d_gene: -

CDR3nt: TGCGCCAGCAGCCCAGGACAGGGGGTATTAGCTAACTATGGCTACACCTTC
CDR3aa: CASSPGQGVLANYGYTF
abundance: few
j_gene: TRBJ1-2
v_gene: TRBV4-1
d_gene: TRBD1

CDR3nt: TGCGCCAGCAGCTTGGAGGCAGGGGTGGTGGATACGCAGTATTTT
CDR3aa: CASSLEAGVVDTQYF
abundance: -
j_gene: TRBJ2-3
v_gene: TRBV5-1
d_gene: -

CDR3nt: TGTGCCAGCAGGCCCGGACAGGGGACTGGCTACACCTTC
CDR3aa: CASRPGQGTGYTF
abundance: -
j_gene: TRBJ1-2
v_gene: TRBV6-6
d_gene: TRBD1

CDR3nt: TGTGCCAGTAGTATAGAGAGGACGGGACTAGCGGGGGGCACAGATACGCAGTATTTT
CDR3aa: CASSIERTGLAGGTDTQYF
abundance: -
j_gene: TRBJ2-3
v_gene: TRBV19
d_gene: TRBD2

CDR3nt: TGTGCCAGCAGTTACTCAGCTCGGACTGAAGCTTTCTTT
CDR3aa: CASSYSARTEAFF
abundance: -
j_gene: TRBJ1-1
v_gene: TRBV6-5
d_gene: -

CDR3nt: TGTGCCAGCAGTGCTCAGGGTCAAGGGAAGAGTTCACCCCTCCACTTT
CDR3aa: CASSAQGQGKSSPLHF
abundance: -
j_gene: TRBJ1-6
v_gene: TRBV6-6
d_gene: -

CDR3nt: TGTGCCAGCAGTTACTCGAGACCCCGGGACTATTACGAGCAGTACTTC
CDR3aa: CASSYSRPRDYYEQYF
abundance: -
j_gene: TRBJ2-7
v_gene: TRBV6-5
d_gene: TRBD2

CDR3nt: TGTGCCAGCAGCTCCCCGGGACGGCCCTCTGGAAACACCATATATTTT
CDR3aa: CASSSPGRPSGNTIYF
abundance: -
j_gene: TRBJ1-3
v_gene: TRBV7-2
d_gene: -

CDR3nt: TGTGCCAGCAGCTTTAGTTGGGGGGCGGCGGAGACCCAGTACTTC
CDR3aa: CASSFSWGAAETQYF
abundance: -
j_gene: TRBJ2-5
v_gene: TRBV7-2
d_gene: -